This entry describes one TCR beta chain. This sample was taken from a study of control samples from healthy donors and cancer patients. Germline V gene sequence: CDR1 SGHKS, CDR2 YYEKEE (reference sequence). V was clipped by 2 bases and J by 5 bases; unmatched bases: 5. The CDR3 is made up of 14 amino acids. Assay: immunoSEQ multiplex PCR; the TCRdb copy retains only in-frame clones and omits some. Altogether 150,000 to 200,000 clones are present, 85% to 90% being singletons, with the ten largest covering roughly 1.5%. The sample taken for sequencing was blood. V gene TRBV5-5 combines with J gene TRBJ2-7, with 9 bases lining up with TRBD1. The origin of this receptor is a woman between 45 and 60 years old in good health. The chain's CDR3 is CASSFDRGRHEQYF. CDR3 nucleotide sequence: TGTGCCAGCAGCTTTGACAGGGGGAGGCACGAGCAGTACTTC. The full variable domain, completed using reference TRBV5-5 and TRBJ2-7, is DAGVTQSPTHLIKTRGQQVTLRCSPISGHKSVSWYQQVLGQGPQFIFQYYEKEERGRGNFPDRFSARQFPNYSSELNVNALLLGDSALYLCASSFDRGRHEQYFGPGTRLTVT.